A single sample gave rise to the 8 T cell receptor beta chains below, sequenced in a study of T cell changes during pregnancy in multiple sclerosis. Data came from immunoSEQ multiplex PCR; TCRdb stores just in-frame clones and leaves some out. The sample has 35,000 to 45,000 clones, about 88% seen once. The material was CD8+ T cells from peripheral blood mononuclear cells, obtained in the first trimester of pregnancy. These receptors all come from a female donor with multiple sclerosis, enrolled in a pregnancy study.

This chain joins TRBV11-2 and TRBJ2-3; TRBD1 agrees at 7 bases. There are 15 residues in the CDR3. The junction had 3 bases not matched to a gene; V was cut back by 1 base and J by 2 bases. Germline CDR1 is SGHAT and CDR2 is FQNNGV. CDR3 residues: CASSLGQGITDTQYF. CDR3 coding DNA: TGTGCCAGCAGCTTAGGACAGGGTATCACAGATACGCAGTATTTT.

This chain's CDR3 is CARRGGGPYNEQFF. The DNA of the CDR3 is TGTGCCAGGCGTGGGGGGGGCCCTTACAATGAGCAGTTCTTC. This chain connects TRBV2 to TRBJ2-1, with TRBD2 as a possible D gene (7 bases). The CDR3 contains 14 residues. Per the germline V gene, CDR1 is SNHLY and CDR2 is FYNNEI. V was pared by 9 bases and J by 4 bases, with 16 bases between.

V and J are TRBV7-3 and TRBJ2-1; D possibly corresponds to TRBD2 (6 bases). This CDR3 has 16 residues. The germline V gene encodes CDR1 SGHTA and CDR2 FQGTGA. Trimming left V 2 bases short and J 2 bases short, with 13 bases between. The CDR3 region is CASSLVGGDTYNEQFF. CDR3 sequence (DNA): TGTGCCAGCAGCTTAGTGGGGGGAGATACCTACAATGAGCAGTTCTTC. The entire variable domain, with the rest obtained from reference TRBV7-3 and TRBJ2-1, is as follows: GAGVSQTPSNKVTEKGKYVELRCDPISGHTALYWYRQSLGQGPEFLIYFQGTGAADDSGLPNDRFFAVRPEGSVSTLKIQRTERGDSAVYLCASSLVGGDTYNEQFFGPGTRLTVL.

The chain carries TRBV7-6 and TRBJ1-3; 7 bases fit TRBD1. V shed 5 bases, J shed 4 bases, and the junction held 5 bases outside the gene matches. The CDR3 runs to 14 residues. Germline assignment: CDR1 SGHVS and CDR2 FNYEAQ. In DNA, the CDR3 is TGTGCCAGCAGCATTCTACAGGGGGGAAACACCATATATTTT. It translates to CASSILQGGNTIYF.

The chain joins TRBV7-3 to TRBJ2-1; D perhaps matches TRBD2 (6 bases). Trimming left V 1 base short and J 7 bases short, with 17 bases between. Looked up from germline, CDR1 is SGHTA and CDR2 is FQGTGA. The CDR3 contains 16 residues. This CDR3 is CASSLRPEGLGNEQFF. The DNA for the CDR3 is TGTGCCAGCAGCTTAAGGCCAGAGGGACTGGGGAATGAGCAGTTCTTC.

This clone showed up just once. The chain couples TRBV9 to TRBJ2-3; 7 bases agree with TRBD2. Per the germline V gene, CDR1 is SGDLS and CDR2 is YYNGEE. The CDR3 has 14 amino acids. Unmatched junction bases numbered 5, after V lost 3 bases and J lost 4 bases. The CDR3 protein is CASSAGGGPDTQYF. As DNA, the CDR3 is TGTGCCAGCAGCGCTGGGGGGGGACCAGATACGCAGTATTTT.

The count of this clone is one. V is TRBV13 and J is TRBJ2-1; perhaps TRBD2 as D (5 bases). The CDR3 loop spans 16 amino acids. Deletions cut 0 bases from V and 2 bases from J, with 11 bases between. Germline V gene lookup returns CDR1 PRHDT and CDR2 FYEKMQ (reference sequence). This chain's CDR3 is CASSLGSASTYNEQFF. CDR3 DNA sequence: TGTGCCAGCAGCTTAGGCTCCGCTAGCACCTACAATGAGCAGTTCTTC.

This rearrangement joins TRBV5-6 to TRBJ2-7, with TRBD2 matching 7 bases. The CDR3 covers 12 residues. V dropped 7 bases and J dropped 6; count of bases not matched to a gene: 7. Germline assignment: CDR1 SGHDT and CDR2 YYEEEE. CDR3 protein: CASWEGSGEQYF. DNA of the CDR3: TGTGCCAGCTGGGAGGGATCAGGCGAGCAGTACTTC.